This TCR beta chain was recovered during a study of shared clonotypes between healthy human individuals. The V and J ends lost 0 bases and 1 base respectively, with 10 bases between them. The V gene's germline CDR1 is SGHKS and CDR2 YYEKEE (reference sequence). The CDR3 spans 15 residues. Negatively enriched CD4+ T cells were divided by CD45RA into naive and memory. In its sample, this clone was seen a few times. Profiled with immunoSEQ multiplex PCR; TCRdb holds only in-frame clones, not every one. This sample has about 640,000 clones, with around 72% found just once. The sequencing input was memory CD4+ T cells sorted from blood. Noted subset: CD45RA-negative fraction. The rearrangement uses TRBV5-5 and TRBJ1-2; no firm D call. This TCR came from a woman aged 25 to 39 in good health. CDR3: CASSLDGNYNYGYTF. CDR3 sequence (DNA): TGTGCCAGCAGCTTGGATGGAAATTATAACTATGGCTACACCTTC. Full variable domain (missing parts from reference TRBV5-5 and TRBJ1-2): DAGVTQSPTHLIKTRGQQVTLRCSPISGHKSVSWYQQVLGQGPQFIFQYYEKEERGRGNFPDRFSARQFPNYSSELNVNALLLGDSALYLCASSLDGNYNYGYTFGSGTRLTVV.